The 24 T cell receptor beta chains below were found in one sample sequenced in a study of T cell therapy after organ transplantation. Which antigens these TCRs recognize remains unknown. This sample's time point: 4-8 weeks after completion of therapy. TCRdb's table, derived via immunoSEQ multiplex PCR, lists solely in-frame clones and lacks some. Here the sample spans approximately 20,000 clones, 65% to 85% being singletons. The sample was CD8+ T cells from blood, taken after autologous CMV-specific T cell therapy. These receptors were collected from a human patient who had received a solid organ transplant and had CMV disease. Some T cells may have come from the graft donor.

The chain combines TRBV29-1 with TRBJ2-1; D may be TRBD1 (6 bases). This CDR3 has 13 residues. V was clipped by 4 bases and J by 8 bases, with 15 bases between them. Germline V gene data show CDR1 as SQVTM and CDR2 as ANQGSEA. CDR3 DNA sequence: TGCAGCGTTGGGACAGACTTCATCTATGAGCAGTTCTTC. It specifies CSVGTDFIYEQFF.

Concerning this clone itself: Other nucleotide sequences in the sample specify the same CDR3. The CDR3 region is CASSLEAGNTEAFF. The CDR3, as DNA: TGTGCCAGCAGCTTAGAGGCGGGAAACACTGAAGCTTTCTTT. V gene TRBV7-6 combines with J gene TRBJ1-1, with D unresolved. The CDR3 extends over 14 amino acids. The germline V gene encodes CDR1 SGHVS and CDR2 FNYEAQ. The ends were cut back, 1 base at V and 2 bases at J, with 8 bases in the middle.

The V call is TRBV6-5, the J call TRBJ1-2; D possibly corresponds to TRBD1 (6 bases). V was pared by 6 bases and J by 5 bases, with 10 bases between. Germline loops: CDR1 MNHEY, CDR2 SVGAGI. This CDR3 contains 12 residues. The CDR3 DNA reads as TGTGCCAGCAGCCCAACAGGGTATGGCTACACCTTC. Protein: CASSPTGYGYTF.

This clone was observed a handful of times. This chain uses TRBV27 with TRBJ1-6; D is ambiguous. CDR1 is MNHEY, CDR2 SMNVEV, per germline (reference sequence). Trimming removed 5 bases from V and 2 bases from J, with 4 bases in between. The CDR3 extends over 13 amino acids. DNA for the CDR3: TGTGCCAGCAGTAGAACCTATAATTCACCCCTCCACTTT. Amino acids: CASSRTYNSPLHF.

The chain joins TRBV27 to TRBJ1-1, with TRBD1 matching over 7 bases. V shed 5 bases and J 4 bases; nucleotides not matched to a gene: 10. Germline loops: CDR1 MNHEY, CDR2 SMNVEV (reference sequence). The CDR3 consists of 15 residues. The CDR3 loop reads CASSIGGGPGTEAFF. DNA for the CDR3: TGTGCCAGCAGTATAGGGGGCGGCCCAGGCACTGAAGCTTTCTTT.

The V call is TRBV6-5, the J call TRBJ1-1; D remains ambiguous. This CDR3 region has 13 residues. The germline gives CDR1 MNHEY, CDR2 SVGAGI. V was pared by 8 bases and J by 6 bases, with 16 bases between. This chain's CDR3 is CASGFTDFSEAFF. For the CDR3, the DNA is TGTGCCAGCGGGTTTACCGACTTCTCTGAAGCTTTCTTT.

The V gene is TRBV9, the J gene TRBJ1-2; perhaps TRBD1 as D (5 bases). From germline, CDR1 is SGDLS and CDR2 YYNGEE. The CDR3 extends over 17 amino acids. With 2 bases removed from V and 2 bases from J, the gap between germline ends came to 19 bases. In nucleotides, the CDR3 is TGTGCCAGCAGCGTGACTTCGGGACGGACTTTAAACTATGGCTACACCTTC. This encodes CASSVTSGRTLNYGYTF.

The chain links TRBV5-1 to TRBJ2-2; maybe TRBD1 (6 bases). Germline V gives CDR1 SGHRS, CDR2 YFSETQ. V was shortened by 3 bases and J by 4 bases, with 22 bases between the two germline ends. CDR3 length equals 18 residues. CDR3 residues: CASSSPLDRWVSTGELFF. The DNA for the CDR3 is TGCGCCAGCAGCTCCCCATTAGACAGGTGGGTGAGCACCGGGGAGCTGTTTTTT.

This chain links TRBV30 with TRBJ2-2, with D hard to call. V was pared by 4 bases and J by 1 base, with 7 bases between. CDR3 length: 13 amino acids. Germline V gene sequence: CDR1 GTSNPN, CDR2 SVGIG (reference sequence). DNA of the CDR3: TGTGCCTGGAACCCGTTGAACACCGGGGAGCTGTTTTTT. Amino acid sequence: CAWNPLNTGELFF. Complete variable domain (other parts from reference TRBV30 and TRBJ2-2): SQTIHQWPATLVQPVGSPLSLECTVEGTSNPNLYWYRQAAGRGLQLLFYSVGIGQISSEVPQNLSASRPQDRQFILSSKKLLLSDSGFYLCAWNPLNTGELFFGEGSRLTVL.

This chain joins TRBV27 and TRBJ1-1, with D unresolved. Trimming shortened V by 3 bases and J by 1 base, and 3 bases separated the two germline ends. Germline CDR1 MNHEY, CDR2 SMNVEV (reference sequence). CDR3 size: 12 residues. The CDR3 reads CASSLGNTEAFF. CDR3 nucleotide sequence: TGTGCCAGCAGTTTGGGGAACACTGAAGCTTTCTTT.

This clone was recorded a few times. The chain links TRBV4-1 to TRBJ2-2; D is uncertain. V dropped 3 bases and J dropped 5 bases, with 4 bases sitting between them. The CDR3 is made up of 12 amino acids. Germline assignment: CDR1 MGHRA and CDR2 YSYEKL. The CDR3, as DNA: TGCGCCAGCAGCCAGGGAACCGGGGAGCTGTTTTTT. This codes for CASSQGTGELFF.

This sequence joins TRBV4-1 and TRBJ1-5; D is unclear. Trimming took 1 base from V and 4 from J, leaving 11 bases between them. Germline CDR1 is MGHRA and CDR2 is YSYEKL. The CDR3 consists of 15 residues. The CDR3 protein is CASSQVGSPNQPQHF. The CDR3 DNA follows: TGCGCCAGCAGCCAAGTCGGAAGCCCGAATCAGCCCCAGCATTTT.

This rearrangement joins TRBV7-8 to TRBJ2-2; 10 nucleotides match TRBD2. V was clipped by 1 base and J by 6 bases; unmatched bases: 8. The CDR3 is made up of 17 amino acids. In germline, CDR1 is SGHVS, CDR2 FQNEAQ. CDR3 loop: CASSLDHASGSPGELFF. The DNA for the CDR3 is TGTGCCAGCAGCTTAGATCATGCTAGCGGGAGTCCCGGGGAGCTGTTTTTT. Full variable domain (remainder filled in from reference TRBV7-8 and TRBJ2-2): GAGVSQSPRYKVAKRGQDVALRCDPISGHVSLFWYQQALGQGPEFLTYFQNEAQLDKSGLPSDRFFAERPEGSVSTLKIQRTQQEDSAVYLCASSLDHASGSPGELFFGEGSRLTVL.

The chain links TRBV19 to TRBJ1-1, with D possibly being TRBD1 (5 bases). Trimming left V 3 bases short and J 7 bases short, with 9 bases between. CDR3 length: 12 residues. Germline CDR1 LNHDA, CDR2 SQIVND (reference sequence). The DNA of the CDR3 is TGTGCCAGTAGTATGGGGGTTCTTGAAGCTTTCTTT. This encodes CASSMGVLEAFF.

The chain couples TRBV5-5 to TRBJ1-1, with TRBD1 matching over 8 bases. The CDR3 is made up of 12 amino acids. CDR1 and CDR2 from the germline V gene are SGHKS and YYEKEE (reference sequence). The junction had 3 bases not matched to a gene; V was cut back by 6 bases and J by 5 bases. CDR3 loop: CASTRTGTEAFF. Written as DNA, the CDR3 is TGTGCCAGCACCCGGACAGGGACTGAAGCTTTCTTT.

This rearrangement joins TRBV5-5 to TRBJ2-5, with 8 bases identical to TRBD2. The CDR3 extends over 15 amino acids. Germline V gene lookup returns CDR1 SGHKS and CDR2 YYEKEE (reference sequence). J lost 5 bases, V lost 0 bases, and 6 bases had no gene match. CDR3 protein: CASSLAGGPLETQYF. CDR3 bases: TGTGCCAGCAGCTTGGCGGGGGGGCCTTTGGAGACCCAGTACTTC.

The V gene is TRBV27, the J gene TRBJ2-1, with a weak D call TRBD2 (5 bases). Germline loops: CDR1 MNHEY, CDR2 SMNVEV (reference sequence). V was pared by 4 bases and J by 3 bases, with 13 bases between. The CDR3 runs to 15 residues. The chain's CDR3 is CASSSSTIHYNEQFF. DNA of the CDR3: TGTGCCAGCAGTTCCTCGACTATTCACTACAATGAGCAGTTCTTC.

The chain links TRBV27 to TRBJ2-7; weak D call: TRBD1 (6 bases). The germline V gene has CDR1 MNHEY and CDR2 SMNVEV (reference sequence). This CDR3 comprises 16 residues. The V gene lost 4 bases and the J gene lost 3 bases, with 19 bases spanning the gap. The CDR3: CASSSLGDITSYEQYF. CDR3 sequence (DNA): TGTGCCAGCAGTTCCCTGGGGGACATAACCAGCTACGAGCAGTACTTC.

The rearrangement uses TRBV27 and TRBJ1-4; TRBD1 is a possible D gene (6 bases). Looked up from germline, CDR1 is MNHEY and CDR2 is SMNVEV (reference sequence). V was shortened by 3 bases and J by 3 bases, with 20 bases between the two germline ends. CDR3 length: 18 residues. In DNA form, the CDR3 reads TGTGCCAGCAGTTTTCTACCTTTTCGAGACAGGCCTAATGAAAAACTGTTTTTT. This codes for CASSFLPFRDRPNEKLFF.

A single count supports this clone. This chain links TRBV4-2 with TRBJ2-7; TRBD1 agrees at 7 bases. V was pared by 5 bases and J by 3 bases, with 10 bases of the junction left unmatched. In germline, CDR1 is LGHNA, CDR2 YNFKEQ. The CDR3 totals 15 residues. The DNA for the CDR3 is TGTGCCAGCAGCAGTGCCGGGACAGAATACTACGAGCAGTACTTC. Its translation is CASSSAGTEYYEQYF.

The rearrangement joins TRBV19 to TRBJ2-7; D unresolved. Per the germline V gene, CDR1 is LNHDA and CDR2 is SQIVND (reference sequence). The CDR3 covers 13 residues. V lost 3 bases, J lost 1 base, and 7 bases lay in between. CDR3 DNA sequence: TGTGCCAGTAGTATCCAAAATTCCTACGAGCAGTACTTC. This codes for CASSIQNSYEQYF.

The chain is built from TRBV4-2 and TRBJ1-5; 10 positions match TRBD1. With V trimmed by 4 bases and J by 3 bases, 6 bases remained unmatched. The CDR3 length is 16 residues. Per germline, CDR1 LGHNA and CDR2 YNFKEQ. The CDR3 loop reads CASSPGQGLPNQPQHF. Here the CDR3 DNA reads TGTGCCAGCAGCCCGGGACAGGGGCTACCCAATCAGCCCCAGCATTTT.

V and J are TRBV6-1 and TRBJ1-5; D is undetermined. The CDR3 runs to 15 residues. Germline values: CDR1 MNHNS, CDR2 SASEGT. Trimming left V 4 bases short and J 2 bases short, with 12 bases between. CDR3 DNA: TGTGCCAGCAGTGCGGGCCCGGAGGGCAATCAGCCCCAGCATTTT. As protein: CASSAGPEGNQPQHF.

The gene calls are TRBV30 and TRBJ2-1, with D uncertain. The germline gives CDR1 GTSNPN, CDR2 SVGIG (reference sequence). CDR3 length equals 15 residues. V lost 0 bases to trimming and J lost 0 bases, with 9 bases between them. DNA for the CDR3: TGTGCCTGGAGTGTAGACGCCAGCTCCTACAATGAGCAGTTCTTC. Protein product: CAWSVDASSYNEQFF.